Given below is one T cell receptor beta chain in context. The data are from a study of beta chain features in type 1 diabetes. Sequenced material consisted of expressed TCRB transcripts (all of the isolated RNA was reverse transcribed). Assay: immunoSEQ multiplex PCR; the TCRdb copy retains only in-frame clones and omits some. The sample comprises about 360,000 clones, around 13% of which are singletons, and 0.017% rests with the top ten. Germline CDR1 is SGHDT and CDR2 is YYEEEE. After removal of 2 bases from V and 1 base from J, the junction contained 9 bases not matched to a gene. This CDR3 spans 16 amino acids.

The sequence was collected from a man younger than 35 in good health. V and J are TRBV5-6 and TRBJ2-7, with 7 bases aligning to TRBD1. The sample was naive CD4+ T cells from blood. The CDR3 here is CASSFSSTGPSYEQYF. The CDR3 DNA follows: TGTGCCAGCAGCTTTTCTTCGACAGGGCCATCCTACGAGCAGTACTTC.